This T cell receptor beta chain was sequenced for a study of CD8 T cells in Susac syndrome. At the level of the study: Roughly six sequenced Susac syndrome patients had clinically active disease, while fewer than ten were in remission.

Sequencing targeted TCR beta in blood CD8+ and CD4+ T cells. The V end lost 5 bases, the J end lost 1 base, and 9 bases lay between the germline ends. CDR3 length: 13 amino acids. The germline V gene has CDR1 LNHNV and CDR2 YYDKDF (reference sequence). An amount of RNA that ranged from about 0.45 to 1 ug was reverse transcribed with random hexamers. The authors amplified TCR beta CDR3 across 54 Vbeta and 13 Jbeta using immunoSEQ multiplex PCR. One entry per CDR3 protein, called by TCRdb with MiXCR from the immunoSEQ multiplex PCR reads. The sample lists about 150,000 distinct CDR3 sequences, about 95% seen once, with 0.16% in the top ten. This clonotype was counted a few times.

Input material: CD4+ T cells from PBMCs. This chain joins TRBV15 and TRBJ2-7; D gene unclear. The sequence derives from a human donor with Susac syndrome. The CDR3 sequence: CATSRGPSYEQYF. The DNA of the CDR3 is TGTGCCACCAGCCGAGGACCTTCCTACGAGCAGTACTTC.